The entry below describes one T cell receptor (beta chain). The CDR3 consists of 15 residues. CDR1 is MNHEY and CDR2 is SMNVEV in the germline V gene (reference sequence). V gave up 4 bases and J gave up 6 bases; unmatched junction bases: 6. Per the study methods: Nucleated cell counts were estimated from reference gene primer amplification. Clones were sequenced by immunoSEQ multiplex PCR, and TCRdb holds only the in-frame ones, with some missing. V and J calls and clone size come straight from that table; D and trimming were deduced from the DNA. The table includes approximately 61,000 clones, 70% to 90% detected once. This entry belongs to a study of blood T cell repertoires in COVID-19. In the study overall: Material from acute and convalescent COVID-19 was sourced from the United States, Italy and Spain.

Specimen: peripheral blood. The chain joins TRBV27 to TRBJ2-1; 10 nucleotides line up with TRBD2. The clonotype was recovered from a human donor in a cohort sampled during active COVID-19. The CDR3 coding sequence is TGTGCCAGCAGTTGGGGGTTAGCGGGAGGCAATGAGCAGTTCTTC. Protein sequence: CASSWGLAGGNEQFF.